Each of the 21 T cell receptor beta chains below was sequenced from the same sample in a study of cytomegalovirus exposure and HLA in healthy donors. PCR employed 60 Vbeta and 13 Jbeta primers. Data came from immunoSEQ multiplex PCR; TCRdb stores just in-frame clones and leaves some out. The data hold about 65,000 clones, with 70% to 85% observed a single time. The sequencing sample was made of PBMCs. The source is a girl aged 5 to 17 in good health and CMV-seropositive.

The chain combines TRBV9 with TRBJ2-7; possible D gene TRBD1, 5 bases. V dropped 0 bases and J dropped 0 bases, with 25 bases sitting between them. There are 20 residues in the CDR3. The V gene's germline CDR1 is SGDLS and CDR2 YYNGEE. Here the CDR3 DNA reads TGTGCCAGCAGCGTAGACGAAGGAGTGAAGGGGTGGACCGACTCCTACGAGCAGTACTTC. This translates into CASSVDEGVKGWTDSYEQYF.

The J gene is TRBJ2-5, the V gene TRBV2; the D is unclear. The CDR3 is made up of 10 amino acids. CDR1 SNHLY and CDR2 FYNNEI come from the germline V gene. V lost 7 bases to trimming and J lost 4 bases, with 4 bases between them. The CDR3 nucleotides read TGTGCCAGCATGAGAGAGACCCAGTACTTC. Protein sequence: CASMRETQYF.

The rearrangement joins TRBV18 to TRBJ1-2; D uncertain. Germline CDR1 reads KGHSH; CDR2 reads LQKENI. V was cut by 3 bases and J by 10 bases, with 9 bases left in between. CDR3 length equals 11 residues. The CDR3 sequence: CASSPRNHYTF. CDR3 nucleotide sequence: TGTGCCAGCTCACCGAGGAATCACTACACCTTC.

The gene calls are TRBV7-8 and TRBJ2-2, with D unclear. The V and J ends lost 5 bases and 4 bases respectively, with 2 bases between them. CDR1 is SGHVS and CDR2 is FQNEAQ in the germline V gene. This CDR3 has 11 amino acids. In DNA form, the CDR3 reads TGTGCCAGCAGCCGCACCGGGGAGCTGTTTTTT. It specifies CASSRTGELFF. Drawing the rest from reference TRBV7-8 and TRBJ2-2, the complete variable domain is GAGVSQSPRYKVAKRGQDVALRCDPISGHVSLFWYQQALGQGPEFLTYFQNEAQLDKSGLPSDRFFAERPEGSVSTLKIQRTQQEDSAVYLCASSRTGELFFGEGSRLTVL.

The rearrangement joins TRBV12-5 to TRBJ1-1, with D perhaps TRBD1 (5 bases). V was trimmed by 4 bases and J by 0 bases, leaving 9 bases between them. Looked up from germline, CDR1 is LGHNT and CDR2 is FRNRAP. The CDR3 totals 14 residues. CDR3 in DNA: TGTGCTAGTGGTTGGGGGGGTATGAACACTGAAGCTTTCTTT. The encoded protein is CASGWGGMNTEAFF.

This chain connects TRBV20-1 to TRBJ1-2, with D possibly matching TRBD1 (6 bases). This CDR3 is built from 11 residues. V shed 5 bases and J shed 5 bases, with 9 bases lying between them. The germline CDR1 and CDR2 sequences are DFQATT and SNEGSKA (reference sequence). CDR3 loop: CSAWTAYGYTF. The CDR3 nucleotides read TGCAGTGCTTGGACAGCTTATGGCTACACCTTC.

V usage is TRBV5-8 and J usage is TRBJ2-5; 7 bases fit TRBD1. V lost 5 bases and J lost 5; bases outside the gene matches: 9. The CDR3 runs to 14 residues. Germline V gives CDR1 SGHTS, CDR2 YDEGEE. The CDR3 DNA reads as TGTGCCAGCAGTACTACAGGGGTGCCGGAGACCCAGTACTTC. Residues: CASSTTGVPETQYF.

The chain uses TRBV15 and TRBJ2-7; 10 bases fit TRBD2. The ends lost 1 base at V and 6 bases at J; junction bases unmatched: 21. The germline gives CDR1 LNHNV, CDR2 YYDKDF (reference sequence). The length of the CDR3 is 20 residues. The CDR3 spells CATSRVGGDSSGSKRGEQYF. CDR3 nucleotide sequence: TGTGCCACCAGCAGAGTTGGGGGAGATTCTAGCGGGAGTAAACGGGGCGAGCAGTACTTC.

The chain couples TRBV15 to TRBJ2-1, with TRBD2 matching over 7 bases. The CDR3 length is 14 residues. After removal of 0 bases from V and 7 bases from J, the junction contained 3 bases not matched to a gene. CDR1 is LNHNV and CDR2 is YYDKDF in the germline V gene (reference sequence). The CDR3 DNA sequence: TGTGCCACCAGCAGAGATTTGGGGGGGAATGAGCAGTTCTTC. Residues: CATSRDLGGNEQFF.

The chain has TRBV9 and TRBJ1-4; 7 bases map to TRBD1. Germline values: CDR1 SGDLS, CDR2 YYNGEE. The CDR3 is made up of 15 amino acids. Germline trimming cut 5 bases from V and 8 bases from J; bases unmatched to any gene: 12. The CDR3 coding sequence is TGTGCCAGCAGGGGTAAAGGGGGCAAGGGGGAAAAACTGTTTTTT. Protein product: CASRGKGGKGEKLFF.

CDR3 residues: CASSVGLAVNNEQFF. CDR3 nucleotides: TGTGCCAGCAGCGTGGGACTAGCGGTCAATAATGAGCAGTTCTTC. This chain joins TRBV2 and TRBJ2-1; TRBD2 aligns across 11 bases. The junction had 8 bases not matched to a gene; V was cut back by 6 bases and J by 7 bases. The CDR3 has 15 residues. Per germline, CDR1 SNHLY and CDR2 FYNNEI.

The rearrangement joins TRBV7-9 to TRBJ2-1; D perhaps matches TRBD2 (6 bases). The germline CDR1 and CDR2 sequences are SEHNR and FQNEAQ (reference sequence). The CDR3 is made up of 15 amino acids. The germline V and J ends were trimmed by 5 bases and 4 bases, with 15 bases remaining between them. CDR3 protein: CASSTSTRPYNEQFF. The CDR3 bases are TGTGCCAGCAGCACTAGCACCCGGCCTTACAATGAGCAGTTCTTC.

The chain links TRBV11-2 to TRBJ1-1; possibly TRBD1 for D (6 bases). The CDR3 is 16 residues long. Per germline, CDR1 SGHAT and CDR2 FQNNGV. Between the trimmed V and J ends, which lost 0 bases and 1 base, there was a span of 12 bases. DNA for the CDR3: TGTGCCAGCAGCTTAGATAGTGGACAGTGGAACACTGAAGCTTTCTTT. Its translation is CASSLDSGQWNTEAFF.

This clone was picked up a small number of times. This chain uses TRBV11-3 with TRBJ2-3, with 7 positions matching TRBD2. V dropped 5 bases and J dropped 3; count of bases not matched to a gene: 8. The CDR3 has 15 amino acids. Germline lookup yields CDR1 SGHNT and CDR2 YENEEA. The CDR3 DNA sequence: TGTGCCAGCAGCCCTGGCGGGGGAGTGACAGATACGCAGTATTTT. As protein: CASSPGGGVTDTQYF.

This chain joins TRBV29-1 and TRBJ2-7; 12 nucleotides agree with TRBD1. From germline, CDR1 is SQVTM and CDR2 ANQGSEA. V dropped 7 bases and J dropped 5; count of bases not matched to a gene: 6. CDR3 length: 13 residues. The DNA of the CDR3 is TGCAGCGGAGCCCGGGACAGGGGGCACGAGCAGTACTTC. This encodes CSGARDRGHEQYF.

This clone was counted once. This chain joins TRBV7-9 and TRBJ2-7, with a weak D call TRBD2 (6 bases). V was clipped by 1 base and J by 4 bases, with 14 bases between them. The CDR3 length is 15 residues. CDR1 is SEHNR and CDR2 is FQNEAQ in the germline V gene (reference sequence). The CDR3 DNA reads TGTGCCAGCAGCTTAGGCTTTGGAGGGAAATACGAGCAGTACTTC. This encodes CASSLGFGGKYEQYF.

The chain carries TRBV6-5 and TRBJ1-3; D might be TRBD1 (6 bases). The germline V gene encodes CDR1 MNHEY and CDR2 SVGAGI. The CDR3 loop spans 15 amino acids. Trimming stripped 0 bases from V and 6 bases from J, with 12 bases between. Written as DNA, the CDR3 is TGTGCCAGCAGTTACTCGACCAGGGGAGAAAACACCATATATTTT. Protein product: CASSYSTRGENTIYF.

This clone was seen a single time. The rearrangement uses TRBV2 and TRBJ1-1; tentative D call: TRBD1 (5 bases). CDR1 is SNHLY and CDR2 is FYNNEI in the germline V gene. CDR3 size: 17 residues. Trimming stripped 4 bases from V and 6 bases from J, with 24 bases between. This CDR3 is CASSGGRGGVGGAEAFF. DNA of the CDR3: TGTGCCAGCAGTGGGGGGAGGGGCGGGGTGGGAGGGGCTGAAGCTTTCTTT. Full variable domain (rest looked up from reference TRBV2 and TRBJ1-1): EPEVTQTPSHQVTQMGQEVILRCVPISNHLYFYWYRQILGQKVEFLVSFYNNEISEKSEIFDDQFSVERPDGSNFTLKIRSTKLEDSAMYFCASSGGRGGVGGAEAFFGQGTRLTVV.

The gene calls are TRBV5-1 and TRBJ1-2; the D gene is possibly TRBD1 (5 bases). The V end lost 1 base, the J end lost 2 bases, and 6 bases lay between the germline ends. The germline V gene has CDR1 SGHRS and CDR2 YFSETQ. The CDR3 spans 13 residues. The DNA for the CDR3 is TGCGCCAGCAGCTTGTCAGGGAACTATGGCTACACCTTC. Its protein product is CASSLSGNYGYTF.

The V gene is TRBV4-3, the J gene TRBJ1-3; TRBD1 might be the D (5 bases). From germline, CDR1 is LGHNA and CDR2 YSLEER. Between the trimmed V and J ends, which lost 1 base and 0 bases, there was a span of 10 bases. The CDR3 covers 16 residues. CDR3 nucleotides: TGCGCCAGCAGCCAAGTCCCCAGGGCCTCTGGAAACACCATATATTTT. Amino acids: CASSQVPRASGNTIYF.

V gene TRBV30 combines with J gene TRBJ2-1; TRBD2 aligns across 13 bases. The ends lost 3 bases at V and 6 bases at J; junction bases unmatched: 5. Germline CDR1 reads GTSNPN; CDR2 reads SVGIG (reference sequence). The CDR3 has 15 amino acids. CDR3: CAWRVLAGGPNEQFF. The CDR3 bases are TGTGCCTGGAGGGTACTAGCGGGAGGGCCCAATGAGCAGTTCTTC. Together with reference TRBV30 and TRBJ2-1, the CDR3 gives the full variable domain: SQTIHQWPATLVQPVGSPLSLECTVEGTSNPNLYWYRQAAGRGLQLLFYSVGIGQISSEVPQNLSASRPQDRQFILSSKKLLLSDSGFYLCAWRVLAGGPNEQFFGPGTRLTVL.